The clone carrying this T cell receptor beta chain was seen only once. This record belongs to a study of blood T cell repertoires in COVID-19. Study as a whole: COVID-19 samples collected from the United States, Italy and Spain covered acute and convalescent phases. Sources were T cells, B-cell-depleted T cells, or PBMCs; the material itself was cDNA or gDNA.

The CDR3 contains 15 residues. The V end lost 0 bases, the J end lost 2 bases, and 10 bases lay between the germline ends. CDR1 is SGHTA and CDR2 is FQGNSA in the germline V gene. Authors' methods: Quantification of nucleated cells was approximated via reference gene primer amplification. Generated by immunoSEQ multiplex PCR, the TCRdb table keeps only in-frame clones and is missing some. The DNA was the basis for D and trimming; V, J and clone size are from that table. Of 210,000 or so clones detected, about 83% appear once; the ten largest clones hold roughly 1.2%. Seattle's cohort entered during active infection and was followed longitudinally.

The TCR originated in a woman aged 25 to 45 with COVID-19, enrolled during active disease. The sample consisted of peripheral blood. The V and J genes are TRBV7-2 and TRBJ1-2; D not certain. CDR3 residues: CASSLAAGGNYGYTF. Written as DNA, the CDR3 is TGTGCCAGCAGCTTAGCCGCTGGAGGGAACTATGGCTACACCTTC.